This is a list of T cell receptor beta chains from one sample in a study of neurological immune-mediated disorders. TCRdb called the 5' RACE reads again in MiXCR, with one record for every CDR3 protein. The sample shows tens of thousands of distinct CDR3 sequences, less than 6% of them seen only once. Specimen: CD4+ T cells from blood. The receptors derive from a woman between 50 and 59 years old in good health. The CDR3 runs from the conserved cysteine through the conserved F or W. D genes are given only for firm matches. The size of a clone is reported for some rows only, either as once, few or many, or as a class for expanded clones.

>many|TRBJ2-3|TRBD1|TRBV28
CASSLWTGSPLAARTDTQYF
TGTGCCAGCAGTTTATGGACAGGGTCGCCGTTGGCAGCTCGCACAGATACGCAGTATTTT
>many|TRBJ1-4|-|TRBV5-1
CASSPGTAGVEEKLFF
TGCGCCAGCAGCCCAGGGACCGCAGGGGTGGAAGAAAAACTGTTTTTT
>many|TRBJ2-1|-|TRBV6-2/TRBV6-3
CASGLSGEQFF
TGTGCCAGCGGGCTTTCGGGTGAGCAGTTCTTC
>many|TRBJ2-3|-|TRBV5-5
CASSIWGEDTQYF
TGTGCCAGCAGCATATGGGGAGAAGATACGCAGTATTTT
>-|TRBJ2-5|TRBD2|TRBV2
CASTRVGGRQETQYF
TGTGCCAGCACAAGGGTCGGGGGGAGGCAAGAGACCCAGTACTTC
>many|TRBJ2-3|-|TRBV24-1
CATSDLRGTGTDTQYF
TGTGCCACCAGTGATTTAAGGGGAACAGGCACAGATACGCAGTATTTT
>many|TRBJ2-1|TRBD1|TRBV5-1
CASSWRGQGLDNEQFF
TGCGCCAGCAGCTGGAGGGGACAGGGGCTCGACAATGAGCAGTTCTTC
>many|TRBJ2-5|-|TRBV5-1
CASSLATGLPAETQYF
TGCGCCAGCAGCTTGGCCACGGGCCTCCCGGCGGAGACCCAGTACTTC
>many|TRBJ2-7|-|TRBV6-2/TRBV6-3
CASSQDGATYEQYF
TGTGCCAGCAGTCAGGACGGAGCAACCTACGAGCAGTACTTC
>many|TRBJ1-2|TRBD1|TRBV5-1
CASSLDEGAYGYTF
TGCGCCAGCAGCTTGGATGAGGGGGCGTATGGCTACACCTTC
>many|TRBJ2-2|-|TRBV7-3
CASSRGRGELFF
TGTGCCAGCAGCAGGGGAAGAGGGGAGCTGTTTTTT
>few|TRBJ2-2|-|TRBV14
CASSQDVSGELFF
TGTGCCAGCAGCCAAGATGTGTCCGGGGAGCTGTTTTTT
>many|TRBJ2-7|-|TRBV29-1
CSVELDSIPYEQYF
TGCAGCGTTGAACTGGACAGTATCCCCTACGAGCAGTACTTC
>once|TRBJ1-6|-|TRBV12-3/TRBV12-4
CASSLNSNSPLHF
TGTGCCAGCAGTTTAAACTCTAATTCACCCCTCCACTTT
>many|TRBJ2-3|-|TRBV25-1
CASSLTTVGLRRDTQYF
TGTGCCAGCAGTCTAACCACAGTGGGGCTAAGGCGTGATACGCAGTATTTT
>many|TRBJ2-1|TRBD1|TRBV2
CASSLGQNNEQFF
TGTGCCAGCAGCCTGGGACAGAACAATGAGCAGTTCTTC
>many|TRBJ2-1|-|TRBV20-1
CSAIGDFSSYNEQFF
TGCAGTGCTATTGGGGACTTTAGCTCCTACAATGAGCAGTTCTTC
>many|TRBJ1-1|-|TRBV7-9
CASSSSGGIEAFF
TGTGCCAGCAGCTCTAGTGGGGGTATTGAAGCTTTCTTT
>many|TRBJ2-1|-|TRBV10-3
CAIRGGTGKYNEQFF
TGTGCCATCAGAGGGGGGACGGGGAAATACAATGAGCAGTTCTTC
>many|TRBJ2-3|TRBD2|TRBV20-1
CSAERSGGTDTQYF
TGCAGTGCTGAGCGTAGCGGGGGCACAGATACGCAGTATTTT
>many|TRBJ2-7|-|TRBV10-3
CATGGPYEQYF
TGTGCCACCGGGGGGCCCTACGAGCAGTACTTC
>many|TRBJ2-3|-|TRBV5-5
CASSSIPGTWDTQYF
TGTGCCAGCAGCTCGATTCCGGGCACTTGGGATACGCAGTATTTT
>-|TRBJ2-1|-|TRBV6-5
CASTLTARGRLNEQFF
TGTGCCAGCACTCTAACCGCTCGGGGTCGGCTCAATGAGCAGTTCTTC
>many|TRBJ2-2|TRBD2|TRBV7-2
CASRPGVAGIAGELFF
TGTGCCAGCAGGCCCGGGGTAGCGGGAATCGCCGGGGAGCTGTTTTTT
>many|TRBJ1-1|-|TRBV6-5
CASSEGRREAFF
TGTGCCAGCAGTGAAGGGAGACGGGAAGCTTTCTTT
>many|TRBJ2-3|TRBD1|TRBV5-1
CASSLQGQGVDTQYF
TGCGCCAGCAGCTTGCAGGGACAGGGAGTAGATACGCAGTATTTT
>many|TRBJ2-7|-|TRBV20-1
CSARVPGAEQYF
TGCAGTGCTAGAGTCCCGGGGGCCGAGCAGTACTTC
>many|TRBJ1-2|TRBD1|TRBV15
CATSRDLGQFYGYTF
TGTGCCACCAGCAGAGATTTGGGACAGTTCTATGGCTACACCTTC
>many|TRBJ2-7|TRBD1|TRBV5-6
CASSQDRGGGWSYEQYF
TGTGCCAGCAGCCAGGACAGGGGAGGTGGCTGGTCCTACGAGCAGTACTTC
>many|TRBJ1-2|-|TRBV28
CASFGTSYGYTF
TGTGCCAGCTTCGGGACCTCCTATGGCTACACCTTC
>many|TRBJ2-1|-|TRBV5-1
CASSLTPNNEQFF
TGCGCCAGCAGCTTAACCCCGAACAATGAGCAGTTCTTC
>many|TRBJ1-1|-|TRBV20-1
CSARRTNTEAFF
TGCAGTGCTAGAAGGACCAACACTGAAGCTTTCTTT
>many|TRBJ2-5|-|TRBV20-1
CSARILAIETQYF
TGCAGTGCTAGAATATTGGCGATAGAGACCCAGTACTTC
>many|TRBJ1-5|TRBD1|TRBV10-3
CAISSGTAGNQPQHF
TGTGCCATCAGCTCCGGGACAGCTGGAAATCAGCCCCAGCATTTT
>many|TRBJ1-2|-|TRBV30
CAWDRSYGYTF
TGTGCCTGGGACAGGTCATATGGCTACACCTTC
>-|TRBJ2-7|TRBD2|TRBV28
CASRLAGGPSYEQYF
TGTGCCAGCAGACTAGCGGGAGGGCCGTCCTACGAGCAGTACTTC
>many|TRBJ2-2|-|TRBV5-1
CASSLAPGNTGELFF
TGCGCCAGCAGCTTGGCCCCCGGGAACACCGGGGAGCTGTTTTTT
>many|TRBJ1-1|-|TRBV20-1
CSAKGYGGRMNTEAFF
TGCAGTGCTAAAGGTTATGGGGGCCGGATGAACACTGAAGCTTTCTTT
>many|TRBJ2-6|-|TRBV3-1
CASSRESSGANVLTF
TGTGCCAGCAGCCGCGAAAGCTCTGGGGCCAACGTCCTGACTTTC
>many|TRBJ2-5|-|TRBV6-6
CASSYTSGPGETQYF
TGTGCCAGCAGTTACACTTCTGGTCCGGGGGAGACCCAGTACTTC
>many|TRBJ2-1|-|TRBV6-6
CASSRREQFF
TGTGCCAGCAGTAGGCGCGAGCAGTTCTTC
>many|TRBJ2-2|-|TRBV12-3/TRBV12-4
CASSPQEAFIGELFF
TGTGCCAGCAGTCCCCAGGAGGCTTTCATCGGGGAGCTGTTTTTT
>many|TRBJ2-2|TRBD2|TRBV5-1
CASSASGRNTGELFF
TGCGCCAGCAGCGCTAGCGGGAGAAACACCGGGGAGCTGTTTTTT
>many|TRBJ1-1|-|TRBV6-5
CASSYGVGTEAFF
TGTGCCAGCAGTTATGGGGTGGGCACTGAAGCTTTCTTT